One sample yielded the 8 T cell receptor beta chains listed below, sequenced in a study of T cell repertoires in cytomegalovirus infection. MiXCR was run by TCRdb on the reads, yielding one entry per CDR3 protein. The data show around 770,000 distinct CDR3 sequences, about 29% seen once. Which antigens these TCRs recognize remains unknown. The sample in question was cultured CD8+ T cells from PBMCs, obtained from culture after CMV antigen stimulation. All receptors come from a human donor in good health (CMV status not recorded). Some clones in this sample may be carry-over from other donors' samples.

This chain joins TRBV19 and TRBJ2-1; tentatively, D is TRBD1 or TRBD2 (5 bases each). CDR1 LNHDA and CDR2 SQIVND come from the germline V gene (reference sequence). The CDR3 runs 17 residues. V shed 7 bases and J shed 3 bases, with 22 bases lying between them. CDR3 bases: TGTGCCAGTAATATGGGGCTAGCAAAAGTAGGCTACAATGAGCAGTTCTTC. Protein product: CASNMGLAKVGYNEQFF.

The chain recombines TRBV12-3 or TRBV12-4 with TRBJ2-1; the D is unclear. The CDR3 sequence is 13 residues long. Trimming removed 7 bases at V and 8 bases at J, with 15 bases between. CDR3 sequence reads: CASTSDLWDEQFF. For the CDR3, the DNA is TGTGCCAGCACCTCGGACCTTTGGGATGAGCAGTTCTTC.

The gene calls are TRBV10-3 and TRBJ2-6; TRBD1 or TRBD2 may be the D gene (5 bases each). V gave up 3 bases and J gave up 0 bases, with 15 bases separating them. The CDR3 sequence is 18 residues long. In germline, CDR1 is ENHRY, CDR2 SYGVKD. The CDR3 DNA sequence: TGTGCCATCAGTGATGGGGGTCTAGACAACTCTGGGGCCAACGTCCTGACTTTC. Its translation: CAISDGGLDNSGANVLTF.

This clonotype was detected only once. The gene calls are TRBV7-9 and TRBJ1-2; D uncertain. Trimming shortened V by 6 bases and J by 6 bases, and 8 bases separated the two germline ends. CDR1 is SEHNR, CDR2 FQNEAQ, per germline (reference sequence). The CDR3 spans 11 residues. CDR3 region: CASRTSNGYTF. In DNA form, the CDR3 reads TGTGCCAGCAGAACGAGTAATGGCTACACCTTC. Drawing the rest from reference TRBV7-9 and TRBJ1-2, the complete variable domain is DTGVSQNPRHKITKRGQNVTFRCDPISEHNRLYWYRQTLGQGPEFLTYFQNEAQLEKSRLLSDRFSAERPKGSFSTLEIQRTEQGDSAMYLCASRTSNGYTFGSGTRLTVV.

V gene TRBV18 combines with J gene TRBJ2-5; D might be TRBD1 (5 bases). With 0 bases removed from V and 3 bases from J, the gap between germline ends came to 8 bases. This CDR3 has 14 amino acids. CDR1 is KGHSH, CDR2 LQKENI, per germline. DNA for the CDR3: TGTGCCAGCTCACCACCCCCCAGGGAAGAGACCCAGTACTTC. This sequence encodes CASSPPPREETQYF.

This clonotype occurred a few times. The chain links TRBV7-8 to TRBJ2-7; TRBD1 agrees at 8 bases. V shed 4 bases and J 0 bases; nucleotides not matched to a gene: 11. This CDR3 is built from 17 residues. Germline V gene sequence: CDR1 SGHVS, CDR2 FQNEAQ. The CDR3 DNA follows: TGTGCCAGCAGCTCACGTACCCGGACAGGGAGCTCCTACGAGCAGTACGTC. Amino acids: CASSSRTRTGSSYEQYV.

The sample holds a few counts of this clonotype. The V gene is TRBV7-6, the J gene TRBJ1-6; D ambiguous. The CDR3 covers 17 residues. V gave up 4 bases and J gave up 0 bases, with 13 bases separating them. Germline CDR1 and CDR2: SGHVS and FNYEAQ. The CDR3 loop is CASSSGPLDSYNSPLHF. The DNA of the CDR3 is TGTGCCAGCAGCTCCGGACCGTTAGACTCCTATAATTCACCCCTCCACTTT.

This rearrangement joins TRBV7-6 to TRBJ2-3; a weak D match, TRBD2 (6 bases). Germline assignment: CDR1 SGHVS and CDR2 FNYEAQ. This CDR3 has 12 amino acids. The germline V and J ends were trimmed by 7 bases and 6 bases, with 11 bases remaining between them. The CDR3 bases are TGTGCCAGCACCTACGGAGGGGATACGCAGTATTTT. Translating gives CASTYGGDTQYF. Combining the CDR3 with reference TRBV7-6 and TRBJ2-3 gives the whole variable domain GAGVSQSPRYKVTKRGQDVALRCDPISGHVSLYWYRQALGQGPEFLTYFNYEAQQDKSGLPNDRFSAERPEGSISTLTIQRTEQRDSAMYRCASTYGGDTQYFGPGTRLTVL.